This T cell receptor (beta chain) was identified during a study of shared clonotypes between healthy human individuals. Looking at the study overall: CD4 naive and CD4 memory each took three plates per donor, while CD8 naive took two and CD8 memory one. Overall study results and limits: Memory subsets generally showed smaller estimated richness than naive subsets did. In four donors, around 5% of naive CD4 clonotypes appeared in common.

With respect to this clone: Antigen unknown.

V lost 2 bases to trimming and J lost 0 bases, with 13 bases between them. This CDR3 has 17 amino acids. CDR1 and CDR2 (germline): SNHLY, FYNNEI. Genomic DNA of every subset was divided equally among multiple immunoSEQ plates. Libraries were prepared by immunoSEQ multiplex PCR; TCRdb keeps only in-frame clonotypes and omits some of them. This sample has roughly 2.2 million clones, with 85% to 95% found just once. The TCR comes from a man younger than 30 in good health. Some clones in this sample may be carry-over from other donors' samples. The sample consisted of naive CD4+ T cells from PBMCs. The sample's subset: CD45RA+ positively selected. The chain has TRBV2 and TRBJ2-2, with no clear D. The CDR3 coding sequence is TGTGCCAGCAGTGAAATATCAGGTCGGGCGAACACCGGGGAGCTGTTTTTT. Protein: CASSEISGRANTGELFF.